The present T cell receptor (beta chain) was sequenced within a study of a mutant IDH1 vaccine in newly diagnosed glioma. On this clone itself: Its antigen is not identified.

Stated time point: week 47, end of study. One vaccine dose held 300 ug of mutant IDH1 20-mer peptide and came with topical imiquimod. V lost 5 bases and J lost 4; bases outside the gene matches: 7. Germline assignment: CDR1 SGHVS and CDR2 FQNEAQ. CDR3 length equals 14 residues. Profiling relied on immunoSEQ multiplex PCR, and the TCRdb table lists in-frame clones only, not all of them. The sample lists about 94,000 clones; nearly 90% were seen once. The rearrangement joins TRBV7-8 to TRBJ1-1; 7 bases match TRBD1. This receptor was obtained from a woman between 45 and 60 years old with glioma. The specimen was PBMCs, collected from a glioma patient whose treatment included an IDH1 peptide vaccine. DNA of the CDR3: TGTGCCAGCAGCGGAAGGACAGGTGTCACTGAAGCTTTCTTT. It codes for CASSGRTGVTEAFF.